This TCR beta chain originates from a study of T-cell reconstitution after alpha-beta-depleted transplantation in children. This clonotype was found a few times. The J segment lost 1 base and the V segment lost 4 bases, leaving 6 bases of the junction unmatched. This CDR3 is built from 16 residues. The V gene's germline CDR1 is KGHSH and CDR2 LQKENI. The library targeted TCRbeta and was prepared with unique molecular identifiers. MiXCR, run by TCRdb on the PCR reads, gives a single entry per CDR3 protein. The table has approximately 590,000 distinct CDR3 sequences, about 10% seen once. J is TRBJ1-1 and V is TRBV18; TRBD1 matches 10 bases. This TCR was sampled from a human donor who donated a stem cell graft to a child with acute myeloid leukemia. This material consisted of PBMCs from the stem cell graft donor, taken from the stem cell graft. CDR3 loop: CASSRQGQGPNTEAFF. The DNA of the CDR3 is TGTGCCAGCTCACGCCAGGGACAGGGGCCGAACACTGAAGCTTTCTTT.